The sequence of this T cell receptor (beta chain) was determined in a study of T-cell reconstitution after alpha-beta-depleted transplantation in children. This clonotype was seen only a few times. The V gene end was trimmed by 6 bases and the J gene end by 4 bases; junction bases not matched to a gene: 10. This CDR3 contains 14 residues. The V gene's germline CDR1 is DFQATT and CDR2 SNEGSKA (reference sequence). TCRbeta library preparation incorporated unique molecular identifiers. TCRdb reprocessed the PCR reads with MiXCR, giving one entry per CDR3 protein. The table lists approximately 250,000 distinct CDR3 sequences, roughly a tenth of them singletons.

The sequence derives from a human donor who donated a stem cell graft to a child with SCID. The sequences come from PBMCs from the stem cell graft donor, collected from the stem cell graft. This sequence joins TRBV20-1 and TRBJ2-5; 8 bases map to TRBD2. CDR3 nucleotide sequence: TGCAGTGCCCATAGCGGGGCGGGAGGAGAGACCCAGTACTTC. Translated: CSAHSGAGGETQYF.